This T cell receptor beta chain is from a study of OX40 agonist ivuxolimab in advanced cancers. The overall study: Three patients had partial responses: one hepatocellular carcinoma, two cutaneous melanoma.

The germline V and J ends were trimmed by 7 bases and 6 bases, with 16 bases remaining between them. CDR1 is MNHEY, CDR2 SMNVEV, per germline (reference sequence). This CDR3 region has 15 residues. Baseline, cycle 4 day 1, and cycle 7 day 1 were the blood sampling points. Study results and caveats: Among the lowest levels of clonal expansion were found in partial responders at 0.1-3.0 mg/kg. Clonal expansion was seen in CD4+ and CD8+ blood T cells by week 6 at 0.1 to 3.0 mg/kg.

Generated by immunoSEQ multiplex PCR, the TCRdb table keeps only in-frame clones and is missing some. The sample has 70,000 to 85,000 clones; 70% to 90% are singletons. To note about this clone: The antigen is undetermined.

The chain carries TRBV27 and TRBJ1-6, with D perhaps TRBD1 (6 bases). This specimen consisted of CD4+ or CD8+ T cells sorted from blood, obtained in a trial of the OX40 agonist ivuxolimab. This receptor was identified in an adult with an advanced solid tumor such as melanoma, head and neck, liver or kidney cancer. As DNA, the CDR3 is TGTGCCAGCACCCCGGGGGCTGTCATTAATTCACCCCTCCACTTT. Translation: CASTPGAVINSPLHF.